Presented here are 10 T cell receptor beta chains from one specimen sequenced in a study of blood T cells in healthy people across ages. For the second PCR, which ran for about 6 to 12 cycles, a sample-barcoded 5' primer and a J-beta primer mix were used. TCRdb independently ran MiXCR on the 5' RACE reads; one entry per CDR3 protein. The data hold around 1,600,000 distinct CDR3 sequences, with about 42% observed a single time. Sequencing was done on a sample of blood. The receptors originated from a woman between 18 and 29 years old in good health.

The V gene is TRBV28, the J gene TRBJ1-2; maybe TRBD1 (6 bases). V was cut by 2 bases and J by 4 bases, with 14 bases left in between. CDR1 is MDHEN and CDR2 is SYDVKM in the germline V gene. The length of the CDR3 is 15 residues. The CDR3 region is CASSLGTGHGYGYTF. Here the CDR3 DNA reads TGTGCCAGCAGTTTAGGAACAGGGCATGGCTATGGCTACACCTTC.

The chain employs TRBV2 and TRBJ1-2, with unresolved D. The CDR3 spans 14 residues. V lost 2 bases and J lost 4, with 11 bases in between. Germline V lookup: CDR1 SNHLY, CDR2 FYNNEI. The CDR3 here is CASSEYGLAYGYTF. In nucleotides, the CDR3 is TGTGCCAGCAGTGAATATGGACTTGCCTATGGCTACACCTTC. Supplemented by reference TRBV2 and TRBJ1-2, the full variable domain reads EPEVTQTPSHQVTQMGQEVILRCVPISNHLYFYWYRQILGQKVEFLVSFYNNEISEKSEIFDDQFSVERPDGSNFTLKIRSTKLEDSAMYFCASSEYGLAYGYTFGSGTRLTVV.

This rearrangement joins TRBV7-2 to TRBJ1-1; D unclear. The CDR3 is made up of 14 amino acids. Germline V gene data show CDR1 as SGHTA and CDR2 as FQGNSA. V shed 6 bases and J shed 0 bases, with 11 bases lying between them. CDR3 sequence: CASRLDTLNTEAFF. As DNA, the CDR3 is TGTGCCAGCAGACTAGACACCTTGAACACTGAAGCTTTCTTT.

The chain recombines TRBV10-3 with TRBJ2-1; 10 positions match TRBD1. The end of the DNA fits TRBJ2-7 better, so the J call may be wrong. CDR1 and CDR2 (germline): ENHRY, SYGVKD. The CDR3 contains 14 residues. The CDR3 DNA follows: TGTGCCGCAGGACAGGGGGGCTCCTACAATGAGCAGTACTTC. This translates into CAAGQGGSYNEQYF.

For the CDR3, the DNA is TGTGCCAGCAGCTTCTCTCGGACTAGCACAGATACGCAGTATTTT. This encodes CASSFSRTSTDTQYF. The V gene is TRBV7-2, the J gene TRBJ2-3; possibly TRBD2 for D (5 bases). The germline gives CDR1 SGHTA, CDR2 FQGNSA. Trimming pared 3 bases from V and 0 bases from J, leaving 10 bases between. This CDR3 contains 15 residues.

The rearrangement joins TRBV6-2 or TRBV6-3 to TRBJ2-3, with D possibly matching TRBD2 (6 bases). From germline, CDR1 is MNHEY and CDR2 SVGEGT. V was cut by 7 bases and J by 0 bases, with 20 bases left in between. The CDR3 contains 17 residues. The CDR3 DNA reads TGTGCCAGCACCACACCGGGACTCCTCGGGAGCACAGATACGCAGTATTTT. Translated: CASTTPGLLGSTDTQYF.

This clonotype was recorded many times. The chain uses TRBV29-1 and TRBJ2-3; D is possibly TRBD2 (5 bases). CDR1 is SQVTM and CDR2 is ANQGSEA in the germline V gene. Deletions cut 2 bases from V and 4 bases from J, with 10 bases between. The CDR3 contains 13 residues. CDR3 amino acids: CSVEYSVPDTQYF. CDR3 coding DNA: TGCAGCGTTGAATATAGCGTCCCAGATACGCAGTATTTT.

The CDR3 nucleotides read TGCGGATGGGGGGTCTCCCTGCAGTACTTC. Translating gives CGWGVSLQYF. The chain employs TRBV20-1 and TRBJ2-5, with D maybe TRBD2 (6 bases). Germline V CDR1 and CDR2: DFQATT, SNEGSKA (reference sequence). CDR3 size: 10 residues.

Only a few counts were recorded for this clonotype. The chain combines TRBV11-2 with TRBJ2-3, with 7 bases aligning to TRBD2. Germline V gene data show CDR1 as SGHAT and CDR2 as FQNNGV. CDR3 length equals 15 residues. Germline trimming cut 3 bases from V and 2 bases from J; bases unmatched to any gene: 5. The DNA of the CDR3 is TGTGCCAGCAGCTTCCTAGCGGTATTCACAGATACGCAGTATTTT. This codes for CASSFLAVFTDTQYF.

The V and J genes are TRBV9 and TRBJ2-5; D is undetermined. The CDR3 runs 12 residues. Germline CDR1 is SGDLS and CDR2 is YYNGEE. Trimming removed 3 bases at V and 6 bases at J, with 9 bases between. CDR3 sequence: CASSDLAQTQYF. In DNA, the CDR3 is TGTGCCAGCAGCGACCTGGCGCAGACCCAGTACTTC.